This TCR beta chain derives from a study of identical twins. The sample holds one count of this clonotype. TCRdb used MiXCR to reprocess the 5' RACE reads, holding one entry per CDR3 protein. The sample includes 400,000 to 550,000 distinct CDR3 sequences, approximately 22% of them seen just once. A further study also used this sample, focusing on T cells expressing NK-cell markers.

The clonotype comes from a woman under 30 in good health. Source material: CD4+ T cells sorted from blood.

CDR3 nucleotide sequence: TGCAGTGCTAAGGCGGATACCCGGAGCACTGAAGCTTTCTTT. Amino acid sequence: CSAKADTRSTEAFF. The gene calls are TRBV20-1 and TRBJ1-1; D uncertain. The length of the CDR3 is 14 residues. Trimming stripped 4 bases from V and 4 bases from J, with 16 bases between. CDR1 DFQATT and CDR2 SNEGSKA come from the germline V gene (reference sequence).